This T cell receptor (beta chain) was obtained from a study of identical twins. This clonotype occurred a few times. The cDNA had a unique molecular identifier and a template-switch universal primer site. In TCRdb, the 5' RACE reads were re-called with MiXCR into one record per CDR3 protein. The sample yields a few hundred thousand distinct CDR3 sequences, 7% to 9.5% seen once. Germline V gene sequence: CDR1 MNHNS, CDR2 SASEGT. This CDR3 has 15 residues. The V gene end was trimmed by 2 bases and the J gene end by 0 bases; junction bases not matched to a gene: 3. The chain combines TRBV6-1 with TRBJ1-1; TRBD1 agrees at 7 bases. The TCR was taken from a woman between 50 and 59 years old in good health. The sample taken for sequencing was naive T cells sorted from blood. CDR3 nucleotide sequence: TGTGCCAGCAGTGAACAGGGGGGCCTGAACACTGAAGCTTTCTTT. This translates into CASSEQGGLNTEAFF.